This T cell receptor (beta chain) was recorded in a study of regulatory T cells in long-lasting Graves disease. The sample's time point: persistent/refractory GD, antithyroid drugs over 5 years with positive TRAb. Construction of the TCR library relied on RNA isolated from PBMCs. Comment on this clonotype: A single base separates this from a much larger clone, so it may be a read error. The conserved phenylalanine or tryptophan normally closing the CDR3 is absent here, so this likely arose from a read error.

Researchers made TCR beta libraries by using iRepertoire HTBI primers and running Arm-PCR on CDR3 regions. TCRdb reprocessed the multiplex PCR reads with MiXCR, giving one entry per CDR3 protein. The sample includes approximately 400,000 distinct CDR3 sequences, about 20% of them seen just once. The receptor comes from a female donor with Graves disease. Here the sequenced sample was peripheral blood mononuclear cells (PBMCs), taken when the disease was refractory, from a patient treated with antithyroid drugs.

As DNA, the CDR3 is TGTGCCAGCAGTTTGGGAGGGATTCAGTACCTC. The encoded protein is CASSLGGIQYL. J is TRBJ2-4 and V is TRBV28, with 7 positions matching TRBD2. Germline CDR1 and CDR2: MDHEN and SYDVKM. Unmatched junction bases numbered 0, after V lost 3 bases and J lost 10 bases. The CDR3 contains 11 residues.